These 27 T cell receptor beta chains originate from one sample sequenced in a study of T cells in narcolepsy. Sequencing was performed with immunoSEQ multiplex PCR; in TCRdb, only in-frame clones are kept and a portion is missing. The sample yields 15,000 to 20,000 clones, 85% to 90% seen once. Material for sequencing was memory (CD45RA-) CD4+ T cells from blood. These receptors all stem from a human donor in good health.

This chain links TRBV11-2 with TRBJ2-7; tentative D call: TRBD1 (5 bases). V was shortened by 1 base and J by 3 bases, with 10 bases between the two germline ends. This CDR3 spans 14 amino acids. Germline assignment: CDR1 SGHAT and CDR2 FQNNGV. CDR3 loop: CASSLGRGSYEQYF. The CDR3 DNA reads TGTGCCAGCAGCTTAGGAAGGGGCAGCTACGAGCAGTACTTC.

This chain uses TRBV7-9 with TRBJ2-5; 8 bases line up with TRBD2. This CDR3 is built from 15 residues. V shed 5 bases, J shed 7 bases, and the junction held 12 bases outside the gene matches. Germline-derived CDR1 and CDR2 are SEHNR and FQNEAQ (reference sequence). The CDR3 sequence: CASSPTGRASGTQYF. Written as DNA, the CDR3 is TGTGCCAGCAGCCCCACCGGGAGGGCCTCAGGGACCCAGTACTTC.

The V and J genes are TRBV5-8 and TRBJ1-1; D uncertain. Germline CDR1 is SGHTS and CDR2 is YDEGEE. This CDR3 is built from 14 residues. The germline V and J ends were trimmed by 2 bases and 4 bases, with 12 bases remaining between them. CDR3 protein: CASSLYAISTEAFF. The CDR3 bases are TGTGCCAGCAGCTTATACGCGATTAGCACTGAAGCTTTCTTT. Filled out from reference TRBV5-8 and TRBJ1-1, the complete variable domain reads EAGVTQSPTHLIKTRGQQATLRCSPISGHTSVYWYQQALGLGLQFLLWYDEGEERNRGNFPPRFSGRQFPNYSSELNVNALELEDSALYLCASSLYAISTEAFFGQGTRLTVV.

The chain recombines TRBV5-1 with TRBJ2-5; 9 bases map to TRBD2. V lost 7 bases to trimming and J lost 5 bases; unmatched junction nucleotides: 9. Germline V gene data show CDR1 as SGHRS and CDR2 as YFSETQ. The CDR3 is 14 amino acids. Written as DNA, the CDR3 is TGCGCCAGCTTGGAGGGGACTAGCAGGGAGACCCAGTACTTC. As protein: CASLEGTSRETQYF.

This chain uses TRBV6-1 with TRBJ1-4; possible D gene TRBD1, 6 bases. The ends were cut back, 6 bases at V and 4 bases at J, with 12 bases in the middle. The CDR3 consists of 14 residues. Germline CDR1 is MNHNS and CDR2 is SASEGT. The CDR3 nucleotides are TGTGCCAGCAGCTCCGGGACACGTAATGAAAAACTGTTTTTT. It encodes CASSSGTRNEKLFF.

In DNA form, the CDR3 reads TGCGCCAGCAGTCTTCTAGGGAGATCCACTGAAGCTTTCTTT. Protein: CASSLLGRSTEAFF. The chain carries TRBV5-1 and TRBJ1-1; D is unresolved. V was trimmed by 5 bases and J by 4 bases, leaving 15 bases between them. Germline loops: CDR1 SGHRS, CDR2 YFSETQ. The CDR3 spans 14 residues.

CDR3: CASSLVETQYF. CDR3 sequence (DNA): TGTGCCAGCAGCTTAGTTGAGACCCAGTACTTC. The chain carries TRBV7-2 and TRBJ2-5, with unresolved D. The CDR3 is 11 residues long. CDR1 is SGHTA, CDR2 FQGNSA, per germline. The ends were cut back, 1 base at V and 5 bases at J, with 2 bases in the middle.

Here the CDR3 DNA reads TGCAGCGTTGGCGGGCAGGGTGGTTACGAGCAGTACTTC. Translated: CSVGGQGGYEQYF. The chain combines TRBV29-1 with TRBJ2-7; tentatively, D is TRBD1 or TRBD2 (5 bases each). Trimming pared 4 bases from V and 4 bases from J, leaving 14 bases between. The CDR3 is made up of 13 amino acids. Germline V gene data show CDR1 as SQVTM and CDR2 as ANQGSEA.

This chain connects TRBV7-6 to TRBJ1-6, with D tentatively TRBD1 (6 bases). The CDR3 runs to 17 residues. The V end lost 4 bases, the J end lost 3 bases, and 16 bases lay between the germline ends. Looked up from germline, CDR1 is SGHVS and CDR2 is FNYEAQ. The CDR3 DNA reads TGTGCCAGCAGCTCCTCGACAGGATGGCGCTATAATTCACCCCTCCACTTT. It codes for CASSSSTGWRYNSPLHF.

The chain joins TRBV7-8 to TRBJ2-5; TRBD2 aligns across 10 bases. V trimming: 1 base; J trimming: 1 base; junction bases outside the gene matches: 15. The germline CDR1 and CDR2 sequences are SGHVS and FQNEAQ. The length of the CDR3 is 20 residues. The CDR3 is CASSLVPVTSGSTRQETQYF. The DNA of the CDR3 is TGTGCCAGCAGCTTAGTCCCCGTGACTAGCGGGTCTACTCGCCAAGAGACCCAGTACTTC.

This clone has just a few counts. The V call is TRBV27, the J call TRBJ1-2; TRBD1 aligns across 8 bases. Trimming took 4 bases from V and 5 from J; bases not matched to a gene: 9. The germline V gene has CDR1 MNHEY and CDR2 SMNVEV (reference sequence). The CDR3 is made up of 15 amino acids. The CDR3, as DNA: TGTGCCAGCAGTTCAACACAGGGGGGGGATTATGGCTACACCTTC. It translates to CASSSTQGGDYGYTF.

The chain links TRBV7-9 to TRBJ1-1, with 7 bases lining up with TRBD1. CDR1 SEHNR and CDR2 FQNEAQ come from the germline V gene (reference sequence). This CDR3 is built from 13 residues. Germline trimming cut 1 base from V and 4 bases from J; bases unmatched to any gene: 0. The CDR3 region has the DNA TGTGCCAGCAGCTTAGGACAGGGCACTGAAGCTTTCTTT. Protein: CASSLGQGTEAFF.

The chain recombines TRBV7-6 with TRBJ2-5; 7 bases are shared with TRBD1. V lost 4 bases, J lost 4 bases, and 0 bases stayed unmatched. The CDR3 covers 12 residues. Looked up from germline, CDR1 is SGHVS and CDR2 is FNYEAQ. The CDR3, as DNA: TGTGCCAGCAGCTCAGGGGGAGAGACCCAGTACTTC. Translating it yields CASSSGGETQYF.

The V call is TRBV5-5, the J call TRBJ1-1, with D perhaps TRBD1 (6 bases). The length of the CDR3 is 15 residues. V was trimmed by 0 bases and J by 1 base, leaving 10 bases between them. CDR1 and CDR2 from the germline V gene are SGHKS and YYEKEE (reference sequence). CDR3 residues: CASSLGPTGNTEAFF. The DNA of the CDR3 is TGTGCCAGCAGCTTGGGACCGACAGGGAACACTGAAGCTTTCTTT.

The chain links TRBV19 to TRBJ1-5; 9 bases line up with TRBD1. The V segment lost 2 bases and the J segment 6 bases; nucleotides outside the gene matches: 8. The CDR3 runs to 16 residues. The germline CDR1 and CDR2 sequences are LNHDA and SQIVND (reference sequence). CDR3 protein: CASSILPGQGFQPQHF. The DNA for the CDR3 is TGTGCCAGTAGTATACTCCCGGGACAGGGATTTCAGCCCCAGCATTTT. Together with reference TRBV19 and TRBJ1-5, the CDR3 gives the full variable domain: DGGITQSPKYLFRKEGQNVTLSCEQNLNHDAMYWYRQDPGQGLRLIYYSQIVNDFQKGDIAEGYSVSREKKESFPLTVTSAQKNPTAFYLCASSILPGQGFQPQHFGDGTRLSIL.

The J gene is TRBJ1-2, the V gene TRBV10-1; 7 bases are shared with TRBD1. Germline-derived CDR1 and CDR2 are WNHNN and SYGVQD (reference sequence). The V segment lost 6 bases and the J segment 4 bases; nucleotides outside the gene matches: 5. CDR3 length equals 13 residues. The CDR3 DNA is TGCGCCAGCAGCGGACAGGAGGGCTATGGCTACACCTTC. Translating it yields CASSGQEGYGYTF.

The rearrangement joins TRBV5-1 to TRBJ2-1; D is possibly TRBD2 (5 bases). The germline V and J ends were trimmed by 0 bases and 2 bases, with 12 bases remaining between them. Germline assignment: CDR1 SGHRS and CDR2 YFSETQ. This CDR3 has 16 amino acids. The CDR3 reads CASSLAGRVTYNEQFF. The CDR3, as DNA: TGCGCCAGCAGCTTGGCTGGGCGGGTGACCTACAATGAGCAGTTCTTC. Full variable domain (rest looked up from reference TRBV5-1 and TRBJ2-1): KAGVTQTPRYLIKTRGQQVTLSCSPISGHRSVSWYQQTPGQGLQFLFEYFSETQRNKGNFPGRFSGRQFSNSRSEMNVSTLELGDSALYLCASSLAGRVTYNEQFFGPGTRLTVL.

The chain couples TRBV7-2 to TRBJ1-1, with TRBD1 as a possible D gene (6 bases). The germline CDR1 and CDR2 sequences are SGHTA and FQGNSA. The CDR3 is 15 amino acids. V was shortened by 3 bases and J by 1 base, with 12 bases between the two germline ends. The CDR3 here is CASSFGDRRNTEAFF. The CDR3, as DNA: TGTGCCAGCAGCTTTGGAGACAGGAGGAACACTGAAGCTTTCTTT.

The rearrangement uses TRBV2 and TRBJ1-5; a weak D match, TRBD1 (6 bases). V dropped 6 bases and J dropped 1 base, with 13 bases sitting between them. Germline CDR1 and CDR2: SNHLY and FYNNEI. This CDR3 spans 15 amino acids. This chain's CDR3 is CASREQGISNQPQHF. The CDR3 nucleotides read TGTGCCAGCAGGGAACAGGGAATAAGCAATCAGCCCCAGCATTTT.

The rearrangement joins TRBV19 to TRBJ2-3; D is ambiguous. Trimming stripped 8 bases from V and 2 bases from J, with 17 bases between. The CDR3 has 15 residues. CDR1 is LNHDA and CDR2 is SQIVND in the germline V gene (reference sequence). The CDR3 region is CASSTASTYTDTQYF. As DNA, the CDR3 is TGTGCCAGTTCGACGGCAAGTACGTACACAGATACGCAGTATTTT. Supplemented by reference TRBV19 and TRBJ2-3, the full variable domain reads DGGITQSPKYLFRKEGQNVTLSCEQNLNHDAMYWYRQDPGQGLRLIYYSQIVNDFQKGDIAEGYSVSREKKESFPLTVTSAQKNPTAFYLCASSTASTYTDTQYFGPGTRLTVL.

The chain carries TRBV7-9 and TRBJ2-5; possible D gene TRBD2, 6 bases. The V gene lost 0 bases and the J gene lost 7 bases, with 12 bases spanning the gap. Per germline, CDR1 SEHNR and CDR2 FQNEAQ (reference sequence). The CDR3 has 14 residues. CDR3: CASSLAAGWGTQYF. CDR3 coding DNA: TGTGCCAGCAGCTTAGCCGCGGGGTGGGGGACCCAGTACTTC.

This clone was counted only a few times. The chain carries TRBV6-5 and TRBJ1-1; a possible D gene is TRBD1 (5 bases). The CDR3 is 13 residues long. Germline CDR1 reads MNHEY; CDR2 reads SVGAGI. With 8 bases removed from V and 5 bases from J, the gap between germline ends came to 15 bases. The CDR3 DNA follows: TGTGCCAGCCTTTTCCCGGGGGGTACTGAAGCTTTCTTT. Translated, it gives CASLFPGGTEAFF.

The genes are TRBV18 and TRBJ2-3, with TRBD2 identical over 7 bases. This CDR3 contains 15 residues. CDR1 and CDR2 (germline): KGHSH, LQKENI. Germline trimming cut 7 bases from V and 3 bases from J; bases unmatched to any gene: 10. The CDR3 sequence is CASCPSGARTDTQYF. The CDR3 DNA reads as TGTGCCAGCTGCCCTAGCGGCGCCCGGACAGATACGCAGTATTTT.

This clone was detected only once. V is TRBV11-3 and J is TRBJ2-7; TRBD2 matches at 8 bases. Trimming at V came to 3 bases and at J to 1 base, leaving 5 bases not matched to a gene. This CDR3 has 15 residues. Germline CDR1 and CDR2: SGHNT and YENEEA. The CDR3 loop reads CASSLRSGSSYEQYF. CDR3 sequence (DNA): TGTGCCAGCAGCTTGCGCAGCGGGAGTTCCTACGAGCAGTACTTC.

CDR3 coding DNA: TGTGCCTGGAGCGCCAAGGGAGGAGGCTATGGCTACACCTTC. Translation: CAWSAKGGGYGYTF. The J gene is TRBJ1-2, the V gene TRBV30, with no clear D. The CDR3 has 14 residues. The V gene's germline CDR1 is GTSNPN and CDR2 SVGIG (reference sequence). Trimming cost V 3 bases and J 4 bases, with 15 bases left between them.

The chain combines TRBV6-1 with TRBJ1-1; tentative D call: TRBD1 (5 bases). The germline V and J ends were trimmed by 7 bases and 3 bases, with 12 bases remaining between them. The V gene's germline CDR1 is MNHNS and CDR2 SASEGT. The CDR3 covers 13 residues. CDR3 nucleotide sequence: TGTGCCAGCAAGGGCAGGGCGGACACTGAAGCTTTCTTT. Translating it yields CASKGRADTEAFF.

This chain links TRBV4-1 with TRBJ1-2; the match to TRBD1 covers 8 bases. After removal of 1 base from V and 4 bases from J, the junction contained 11 bases not matched to a gene. Germline CDR1 is MGHRA and CDR2 is YSYEKL. The CDR3 consists of 17 residues. DNA for the CDR3: TGCGCCAGCAGCCAAGGGGGCCCAGGGGGCGCTACCTATGGCTACACCTTC. Translated, it gives CASSQGGPGGATYGYTF.